A selection of T cell receptor beta chains follows, all from one sample in a study of blood T cell repertoires in COVID-19. Sequencing used immunoSEQ multiplex PCR; TCRdb keeps in-frame clones, though not all of them. The sample carries nearly 80,000 clones, 80% to 95% recorded once. Sequencing input: peripheral blood. These receptors all come from a woman older than 75 with acute or convalescent COVID-19. CDR3s leave out the opening cysteine and the closing phenylalanine or tryptophan.

TRBV19	TRBJ1-4	ASTRQGASSTNEKLF
TRBV7-2	TRBJ2-7	ASSPAHSYEQY
TRBV7-7	TRBJ1-2	ASSIRDTFNYGYT
TRBV19	TRBJ2-5	ASSIVTGWETQY
TRBV18	TRBJ1-1	ASSLAGGMEAF
TRBV19	TRBJ1-2	ASSIEFGQFIYGYT
TRBV27	TRBJ2-4	ASSSRTGGGKNIQY
TRBV19	TRBJ2-7	ASSIFGSGEQY
TRBV5-5	TRBJ2-2	ASSGTGGVGTGELF
TRBV4-2	TRBJ2-2	ASSQVRGLAGGNTGELF
TRBV28	TRBJ1-5	ASNLARNQPQH
TRBV29-1	TRBJ2-1	SVEIRDNEQF
TRBV7-9	TRBJ2-1	ASSLAKFAYNEQF
TRBV28	TRBJ1-5	ASRSGGQPQH
TRBV3-1/TRBV3-2	TRBJ1-2	ASSQMSDRAYGYT
TRBV5-6	TRBJ1-2	ASSLGLTYGYT
TRBV7-2	TRBJ1-2	ASRRDRGRGSFYGYT
TRBV4-1	TRBJ1-1	ASSREQGAFTEAF
TRBV10-3	TRBJ2-3	AISSGGWDTQY
TRBV5-4	TRBJ2-7	ASSLAGSVEQY
TRBV27	TRBJ2-2	ASSLYPGLAGYTGELF
TRBV5-1	TRBJ1-1	ASSGPMNTEAF
TRBV9	TRBJ1-2	ASSVVDRGFYGYT
TRBV10-3	TRBJ2-5	AISVAGTFQETQY
TRBV25-1	TRBJ2-2	ASSDRLAGWSGELF
TRBV24-1	TRBJ2-1	ATSDLGGAGKDEQF
TRBV12-5	TRBJ1-6	ASGLGTGKNSPLH
TRBV11-3	TRBJ2-7	AINSQGATYEQY
TRBV12-3/TRBV12-4	TRBJ2-7	ASSLGQGYEQY
TRBV4-2	TRBJ2-7	ASSQDQGSGSVY
TRBV4-3	TRBJ1-6	ASSQDDRVGSPLH
TRBV3-1/TRBV3-2	TRBJ2-2	ASSRTGATGELF
TRBV19	TRBJ1-4	ASSIPPSGRAEKLF
TRBV3-1/TRBV3-2	TRBJ1-2	ASSQASGYT
TRBV4-2	TRBJ1-2	ASSQTDRGNGYT
TRBV21-1	TRBJ2-7	ASSSISRGIKPSYEQY
TRBV3-1/TRBV3-2	TRBJ2-1	ASSQDSGRGNEQF
TRBV6-6	TRBJ1-5	ASSYPEGDQPQH
TRBV29-1	TRBJ1-5	SAALRGGQPQH
TRBV18	TRBJ1-5	ASSPGTGVGNQPQH
TRBV24-1	TRBJ1-1	ATSDGQGNTEAF
TRBV14	TRBJ1-1	ASSHLQGPNTEAF
TRBV20-1	TRBJ2-5	SASRQGVIEETQY
TRBV11-3	TRBJ2-3	ASSLGGGPTDTQY
TRBV6-5	TRBJ2-7	ASSHQPSTAYEQY